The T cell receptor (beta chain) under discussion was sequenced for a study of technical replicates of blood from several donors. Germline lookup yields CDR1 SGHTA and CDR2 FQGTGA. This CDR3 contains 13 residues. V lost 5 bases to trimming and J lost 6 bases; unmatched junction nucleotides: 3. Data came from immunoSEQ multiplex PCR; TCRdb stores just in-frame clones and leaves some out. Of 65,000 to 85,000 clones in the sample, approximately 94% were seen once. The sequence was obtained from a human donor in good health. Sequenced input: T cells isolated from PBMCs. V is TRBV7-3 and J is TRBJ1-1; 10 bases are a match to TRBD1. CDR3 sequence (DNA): TGTGCCAGCAGCCTCGGGACAGGGGCTGAAGCTTTCTTT. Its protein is CASSLGTGAEAFF.